The source of this T cell receptor (beta chain) is a study of CD8 T cells in ankylosing spondylitis. In its sample, this clonotype was seen a few times. MiXCR, applied by TCRdb to the 5' RACE reads, yields one record per CDR3 protein. This table holds approximately 250,000 distinct CDR3 sequences, about 11% found once. Germline V CDR1 and CDR2: MGHDK, SYGVNS. V was trimmed by 1 base and J by 4 bases, leaving 11 bases between them. This CDR3 region has 14 residues. The V and J genes are TRBV25-1 and TRBJ2-7; D call uncertain. Material for sequencing was blood, either unsorted or a sorted T cell fraction (not recorded which). The TCR sequence derives from a male donor with ankylosing spondylitis or in good health (not recorded which). In DNA form, the CDR3 reads TGTGCCAGCAGTGAATCTGTCCAGAGATACGAGCAGTACTTC. Translating gives CASSESVQRYEQYF.